The entry below describes one T cell receptor beta chain. Its antigen is unknown. Despite likely unrecorded immune exposures, the donors were nominally healthy at the time of sampling. Trimming took 4 bases from V and 5 from J, leaving 15 bases between them. The CDR3 has 15 amino acids. Germline CDR1 LGHNA, CDR2 YNFKEQ. PCR involved 60 Vbeta and 13 Jbeta primers. Profiled with immunoSEQ multiplex PCR; TCRdb holds only in-frame clones, not every one. The sample shows about 130,000 clones, around 80% of them seen only once. The data stem from a study of cytomegalovirus exposure and HLA in healthy donors. Study-wide results and limits: Researchers counted around 150 TCR beta chains as cytomegalovirus-associated.

V is TRBV4-2 and J is TRBJ1-5, with D hard to call. Sequencing was performed on PBMCs. This sequence originates from a man in his fifties in good health and CMV-seronegative. The CDR3 is CASSREVRSDQPQHF. In DNA form, the CDR3 reads TGTGCCAGCAGCCGAGAGGTCCGGAGTGATCAGCCCCAGCATTTT.